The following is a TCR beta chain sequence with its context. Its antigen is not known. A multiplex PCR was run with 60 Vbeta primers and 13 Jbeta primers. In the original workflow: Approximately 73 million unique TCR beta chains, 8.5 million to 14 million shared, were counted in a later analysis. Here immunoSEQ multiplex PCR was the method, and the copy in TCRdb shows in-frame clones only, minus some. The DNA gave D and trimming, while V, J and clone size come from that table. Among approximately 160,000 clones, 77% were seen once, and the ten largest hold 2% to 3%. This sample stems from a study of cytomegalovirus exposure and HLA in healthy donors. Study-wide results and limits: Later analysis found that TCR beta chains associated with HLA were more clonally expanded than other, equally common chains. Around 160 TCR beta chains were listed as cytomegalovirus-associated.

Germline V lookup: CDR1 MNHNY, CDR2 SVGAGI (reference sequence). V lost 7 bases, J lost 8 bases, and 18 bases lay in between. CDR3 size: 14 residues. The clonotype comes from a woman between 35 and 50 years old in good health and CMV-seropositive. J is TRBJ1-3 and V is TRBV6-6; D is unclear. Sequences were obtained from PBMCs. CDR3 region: CASTRESSSDTIYF. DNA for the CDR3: TGTGCCAGCACCCGCGAATCGTCAAGTGACACCATATATTTT.